The T cell receptor (beta chain) under discussion was sequenced for a study of T cell repertoires in cytomegalovirus infection. Study-level background: Shared public TCR beta signatures pointed to both CMV infection and a matching HLA type. Study-wide findings and caveats: The ex vivo response was dominated by HLA-C-restricted CMV-specific TCR beta clonotypes.

TCRdb re-called the reads through MiXCR, storing one row per CDR3 protein. The sample includes 150,000 to 200,000 distinct CDR3 sequences, 9.5% of them seen just once. Trimming removed 6 bases from V and 3 bases from J; junction bases left unmatched: 9. Germline V gene sequence: CDR1 SQVTM, CDR2 ANQGSEA. The CDR3 totals 14 residues. As to this clonotype: What it binds is not known.

The chain combines TRBV29-1 with TRBJ2-5; 8 bases map to TRBD1. The sequencing sample was made of PBMCs. The TCR was taken from a human donor in good health (CMV status not recorded). Some clones in this sample may be carry-over from other donors' samples. The CDR3 loop is CSVNPQGAEETQYF. CDR3 bases: TGCAGCGTCAACCCCCAGGGGGCCGAAGAGACCCAGTACTTC.